The clone carrying this T cell receptor beta chain was observed a handful of times. Unique molecular identifiers were incorporated into the prepared TCRbeta library. MiXCR, applied by TCRdb to the PCR reads, yields one record per CDR3 protein. The profile covers about 350,000 distinct CDR3 sequences, with around 15% appearing a single time and just over 40% taken by the ten largest. The data belong to a study of T-cell reconstitution after alpha-beta-depleted transplantation in children. V was shortened by 3 bases and J by 10 bases, with 10 bases between the two germline ends. Germline-derived CDR1 and CDR2 are LGHNA and YSLEER. The CDR3 length is 13 residues.

The rearrangement joins TRBV4-3 to TRBJ1-6; no reliable D call. The material sequenced was PBMCs, mostly from graft donor cells, taken 360 days after TCRalphabeta/CD19-depleted stem cell transplant. The clonotype was recovered from a male patient aged 2-9 years who had a stem cell transplant for acute lymphoblastic leukemia, so the T cells may come from the graft donor. CDR3 residues: CASSQRDDSPLHF. CDR3 nucleotide sequence: TGCGCCAGCAGCCAGCGGGATGACTCACCCCTCCACTTT.